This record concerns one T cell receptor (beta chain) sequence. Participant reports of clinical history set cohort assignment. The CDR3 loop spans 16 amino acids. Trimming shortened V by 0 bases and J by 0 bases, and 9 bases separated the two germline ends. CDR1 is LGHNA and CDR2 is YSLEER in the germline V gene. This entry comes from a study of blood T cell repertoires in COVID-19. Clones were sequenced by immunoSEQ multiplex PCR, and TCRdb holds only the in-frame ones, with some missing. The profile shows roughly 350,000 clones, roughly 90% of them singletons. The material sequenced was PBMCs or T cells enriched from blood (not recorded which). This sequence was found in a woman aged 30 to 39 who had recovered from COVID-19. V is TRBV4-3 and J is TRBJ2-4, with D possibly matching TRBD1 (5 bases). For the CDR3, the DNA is TGCGCCAGCAGCCAAGAGGGCAGGGTAGCCAAAAACATTCAGTACTTC. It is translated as CASSQEGRVAKNIQYF.